This TCR beta chain originates from a study of Tregs in tolerant kidney transplant recipients. Whole-study context: The nonmyeloablative bone marrow transplants came from related graft donors, with transient mixed chimerism. General study points: This study did not directly address biological reproducibility. Antigen-driven expansion was suggested because donor-specific Tregs expanded more than all Tregs in tolerant patients.

A single count supports this clone. The antigen remains unidentified. Unstimulated regulatory T cells (CD4+CD25+CD127-), CD4+CD25- non-regulatory cells, CD4 and CD8 cells were FACS-sorted from thawed PBMCs. Method: immunoSEQ multiplex PCR; TCRdb's copy keeps in-frame clones and lacks some. The sample holds tens of thousands of clones, more than 85% seen once. Trimming at V came to 3 bases and at J to 3 bases, leaving 2 bases not matched to a gene. Germline V lookup: CDR1 SGHTA, CDR2 FQGNSA. This CDR3 has 16 amino acids. This chain uses TRBV7-2 with TRBJ2-3, with 14 bases matching TRBD2. This receptor was obtained from a human donor who received a combined kidney and bone marrow transplant. Here the sequenced sample was CD4+ T cells from blood, taken before the transplant. The CDR3 nucleotides read TGTGCCAGCAGCTTGACTAGCGGGAGGGCTACAGATACGCAGTATTTT. It yields the protein CASSLTSGRATDTQYF.